This is a list of T cell receptor beta chains from one sample in a study of T cell changes during pregnancy in multiple sclerosis. The protocol was immunoSEQ multiplex PCR, while the TCRdb copy is restricted to in-frame clones and leaves out a portion. The table records approximately 60,000 clones, roughly 95% of them present only once. This specimen consisted of CD4+ T cells from peripheral blood mononuclear cells, obtained before pregnancy. These receptors were taken from a female donor with multiple sclerosis, enrolled in a pregnancy study. Both conserved end residues are part of each CDR3. A D gene is named only where the DNA matches it firmly. A clone size is listed for some rows: how often the clone was seen (once, few, many), or a class if it is expanded.

TRBJ1-2 NA NA TRBV6-6 TGTGCCAGCACTGGCGGACTGTCGGGTGGCTACACCTTC CASTGGLSGGYTF
TRBJ2-6 NA NA TRBV15 TGTGCCACCAGCAGAGACTTCTCTGGGGCCAACGTCCTGACTTTC CATSRDFSGANVLTF
TRBJ1-6 NA NA TRBV4-3 TGCGCCAGCAGCCAAGATTCGGGTATCAGCTCCTATAATTCACCCCTCCACTTT CASSQDSGISSYNSPLHF
TRBJ2-1 NA NA TRBV11-2 TGTGCCAGCAGCTTAACCGCCGCCTCCGGCAATGAGCAGTTCTTC CASSLTAASGNEQFF
TRBJ1-5 TRBD1 NA TRBV15 TGTGCCACCAGCAGAGTACTCGTGGGACAGGGGGGAGGGCCCCAGCATTTT CATSRVLVGQGGGPQHF
TRBJ2-1 TRBD2 NA TRBV6-5 TGTGCCAGCAGTTACGGGAGCGGGAGGGCCGTTAATGAGCAGTTCTTC CASSYGSGRAVNEQFF
TRBJ2-7 TRBD2 NA TRBV28 TGTGCCAGCAGTTTAGGGGGGGTAGCGGGAGGGAACGAGCAGTACTTC CASSLGGVAGGNEQYF
TRBJ1-4 TRBD1 NA TRBV18 TGTGCCAGCTCCCTCACAGGGGGAACTAATGAAAAACTGTTTTTT CASSLTGGTNEKLFF
TRBJ2-5 TRBD2 once TRBV29-1 TGCAGCGTTGTGCGCCTAGCGGGGATACAAGAGACCCAGTACTTC CSVVRLAGIQETQYF
TRBJ1-2 TRBD1 once TRBV19 TGTGCCAGTAGTTCCCAGGGACAGGTTGACTATGGCTACACCTTC CASSSQGQVDYGYTF
TRBJ1-4 NA NA TRBV2 TGTGCCAGCAGTGATGGCAGGGTTGGTGAAAAACTGTTTTTT CASSDGRVGEKLFF
TRBJ1-1 TRBD1 NA TRBV11-3 TGTGCCAGCAGCTCAACAGGGGGAAGTGCTTTCTTT CASSSTGGSAFF
TRBJ2-1 TRBD2 NA TRBV5-1 TGCGCCAGCAGCTTCCTGACTAGCGCCACGGTCCATGAGCAGTTCTTC CASSFLTSATVHEQFF
TRBJ1-3 NA NA TRBV2 TGTGCCAGCAGACAGGGCTCTGGAAACACCATATATTTT CASRQGSGNTIYF
TRBJ2-3 TRBD2 NA TRBV7-2 TGTGCCAGCAGCTCGGGTGGCGGGAGAGCAAATACGCAGTATTTT CASSSGGGRANTQYF
TRBJ1-4 NA NA TRBV6-1 TGTGCCAGCATGGCCGGGGGGACTAATGAAAAACTGTTTTTT CASMAGGTNEKLFF
TRBJ2-5 NA NA TRBV15 TGTGCCACCAGCAGAGCGGGAGTATCGACCCAGTACTTC CATSRAGVSTQYF
TRBJ2-1 TRBD2 NA TRBV5-1 TGCGCCAGCAGCTTTCGGCTAGCGGGAACCTACAATGAGCAGTTCTTC CASSFRLAGTYNEQFF
TRBJ2-2 TRBD2 NA TRBV5-1 TGCGCCAGCAGCCCAAAGGGACTAGCGGGAACCGGGGAGCTGTTTTTT CASSPKGLAGTGELFF
TRBJ2-1 NA NA TRBV5-4 TGTGCCAGCAGCCAAAAAAGCCAATACTCCTACAATGAGCAGTTCTTC CASSQKSQYSYNEQFF